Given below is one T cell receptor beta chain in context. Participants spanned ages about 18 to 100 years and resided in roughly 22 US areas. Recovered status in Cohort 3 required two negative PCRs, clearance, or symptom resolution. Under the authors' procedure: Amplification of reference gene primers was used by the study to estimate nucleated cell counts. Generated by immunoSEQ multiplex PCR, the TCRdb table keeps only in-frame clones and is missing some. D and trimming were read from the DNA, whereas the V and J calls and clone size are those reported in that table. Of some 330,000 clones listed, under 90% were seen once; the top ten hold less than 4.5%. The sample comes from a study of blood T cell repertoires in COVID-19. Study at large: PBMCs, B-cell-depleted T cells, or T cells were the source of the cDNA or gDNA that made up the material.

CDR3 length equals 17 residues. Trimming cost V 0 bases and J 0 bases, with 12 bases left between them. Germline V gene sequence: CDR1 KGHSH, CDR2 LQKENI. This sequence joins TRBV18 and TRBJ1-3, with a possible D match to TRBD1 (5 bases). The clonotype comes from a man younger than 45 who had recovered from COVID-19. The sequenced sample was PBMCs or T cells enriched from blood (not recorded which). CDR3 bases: TGTGCCAGCTCACCACCGTCAGGGTTGGACTCTGGAAACACCATATATTTT. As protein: CASSPPSGLDSGNTIYF. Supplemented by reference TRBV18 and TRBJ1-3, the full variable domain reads NAGVMQNPRHLVRRRGQEARLRCSPMKGHSHVYWYRQLPEEGLKFMVYLQKENIIDESGMPKERFSAEFPKEGPSILRIQQVVRGDSAAYFCASSPPSGLDSGNTIYFGEGSWLTVV.